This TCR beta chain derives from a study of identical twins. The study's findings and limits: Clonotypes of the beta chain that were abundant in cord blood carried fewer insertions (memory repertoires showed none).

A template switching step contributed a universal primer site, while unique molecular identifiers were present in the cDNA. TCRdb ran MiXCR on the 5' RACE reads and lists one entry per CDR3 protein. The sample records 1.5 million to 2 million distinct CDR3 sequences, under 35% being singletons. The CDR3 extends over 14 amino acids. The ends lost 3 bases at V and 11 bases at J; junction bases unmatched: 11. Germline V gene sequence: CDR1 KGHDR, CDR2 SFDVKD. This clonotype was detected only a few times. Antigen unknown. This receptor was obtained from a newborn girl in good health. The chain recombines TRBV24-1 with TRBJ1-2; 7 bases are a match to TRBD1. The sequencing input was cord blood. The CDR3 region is CATSDAGPWDSYTF. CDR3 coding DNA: TGTGCCACCAGTGATGCCGGGCCGTGGGACAGTTACACCTTC.